The 3 T cell receptor beta chains listed next were all sequenced from one sample in a study of blood T cell repertoires in COVID-19. The protocol was immunoSEQ multiplex PCR, while the TCRdb copy is restricted to in-frame clones and leaves out a portion. The data hold roughly 99,000 clones, with about 87% observed a single time. Sequenced material: peripheral blood. The receptors here all came from a man aged 50 or older with active or convalescent COVID-19.

This clone is categorized as medium-sized (0.01 to 0.1%). The rearrangement uses TRBV19 and TRBJ2-2, with TRBD2 matching 13 bases. The CDR3 extends over 18 amino acids. Germline values: CDR1 LNHDA, CDR2 SQIVND (reference sequence). Trimming cost V 4 bases and J 3 bases; bases outside gene matches: 8. CDR3 region: CASSRDGLAGDDTGELFF. DNA of the CDR3: TGTGCCAGTAGTAGGGACGGACTAGCGGGAGACGACACCGGGGAGCTGTTTTTT.

The chain is built from TRBV30 and TRBJ1-5, with D tentatively TRBD1 (6 bases). Trimming took 2 bases from V and 7 from J, leaving 18 bases between them. The CDR3 is 15 residues long. Per germline, CDR1 GTSNPN and CDR2 SVGIG (reference sequence). The DNA of the CDR3 is TGTGCCTGGAGTACGGTGAACAGGGCTAGACAGCCCCAGCATTTT. The encoded protein is CAWSTVNRARQPQHF.

This chain connects TRBV28 to TRBJ2-7; 7 bases map to TRBD1. Per germline, CDR1 MDHEN and CDR2 SYDVKM. The CDR3 covers 14 residues. Trimming at V came to 6 bases and at J to 2 bases, leaving 7 bases not matched to a gene. The chain's CDR3 is CASSSGTAPYEQYF. CDR3 coding DNA: TGTGCCAGCAGCTCCGGGACAGCTCCCTACGAGCAGTACTTC.